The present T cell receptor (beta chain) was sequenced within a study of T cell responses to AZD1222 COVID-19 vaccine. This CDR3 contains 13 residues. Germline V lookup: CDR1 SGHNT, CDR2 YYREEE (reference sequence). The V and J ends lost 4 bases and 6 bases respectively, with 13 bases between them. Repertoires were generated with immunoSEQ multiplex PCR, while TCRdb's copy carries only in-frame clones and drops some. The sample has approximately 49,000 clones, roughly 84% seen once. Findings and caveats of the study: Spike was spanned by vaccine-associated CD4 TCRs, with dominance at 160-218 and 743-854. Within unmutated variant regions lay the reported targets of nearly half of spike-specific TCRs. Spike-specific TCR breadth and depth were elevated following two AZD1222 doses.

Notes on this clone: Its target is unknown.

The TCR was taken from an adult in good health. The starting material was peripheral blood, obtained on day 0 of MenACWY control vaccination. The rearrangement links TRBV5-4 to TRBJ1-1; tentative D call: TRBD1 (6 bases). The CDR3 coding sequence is TGTGCCAGCAGCACAGAGGGGGTATCTGAAGCTTTCTTT. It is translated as CASSTEGVSEAFF.